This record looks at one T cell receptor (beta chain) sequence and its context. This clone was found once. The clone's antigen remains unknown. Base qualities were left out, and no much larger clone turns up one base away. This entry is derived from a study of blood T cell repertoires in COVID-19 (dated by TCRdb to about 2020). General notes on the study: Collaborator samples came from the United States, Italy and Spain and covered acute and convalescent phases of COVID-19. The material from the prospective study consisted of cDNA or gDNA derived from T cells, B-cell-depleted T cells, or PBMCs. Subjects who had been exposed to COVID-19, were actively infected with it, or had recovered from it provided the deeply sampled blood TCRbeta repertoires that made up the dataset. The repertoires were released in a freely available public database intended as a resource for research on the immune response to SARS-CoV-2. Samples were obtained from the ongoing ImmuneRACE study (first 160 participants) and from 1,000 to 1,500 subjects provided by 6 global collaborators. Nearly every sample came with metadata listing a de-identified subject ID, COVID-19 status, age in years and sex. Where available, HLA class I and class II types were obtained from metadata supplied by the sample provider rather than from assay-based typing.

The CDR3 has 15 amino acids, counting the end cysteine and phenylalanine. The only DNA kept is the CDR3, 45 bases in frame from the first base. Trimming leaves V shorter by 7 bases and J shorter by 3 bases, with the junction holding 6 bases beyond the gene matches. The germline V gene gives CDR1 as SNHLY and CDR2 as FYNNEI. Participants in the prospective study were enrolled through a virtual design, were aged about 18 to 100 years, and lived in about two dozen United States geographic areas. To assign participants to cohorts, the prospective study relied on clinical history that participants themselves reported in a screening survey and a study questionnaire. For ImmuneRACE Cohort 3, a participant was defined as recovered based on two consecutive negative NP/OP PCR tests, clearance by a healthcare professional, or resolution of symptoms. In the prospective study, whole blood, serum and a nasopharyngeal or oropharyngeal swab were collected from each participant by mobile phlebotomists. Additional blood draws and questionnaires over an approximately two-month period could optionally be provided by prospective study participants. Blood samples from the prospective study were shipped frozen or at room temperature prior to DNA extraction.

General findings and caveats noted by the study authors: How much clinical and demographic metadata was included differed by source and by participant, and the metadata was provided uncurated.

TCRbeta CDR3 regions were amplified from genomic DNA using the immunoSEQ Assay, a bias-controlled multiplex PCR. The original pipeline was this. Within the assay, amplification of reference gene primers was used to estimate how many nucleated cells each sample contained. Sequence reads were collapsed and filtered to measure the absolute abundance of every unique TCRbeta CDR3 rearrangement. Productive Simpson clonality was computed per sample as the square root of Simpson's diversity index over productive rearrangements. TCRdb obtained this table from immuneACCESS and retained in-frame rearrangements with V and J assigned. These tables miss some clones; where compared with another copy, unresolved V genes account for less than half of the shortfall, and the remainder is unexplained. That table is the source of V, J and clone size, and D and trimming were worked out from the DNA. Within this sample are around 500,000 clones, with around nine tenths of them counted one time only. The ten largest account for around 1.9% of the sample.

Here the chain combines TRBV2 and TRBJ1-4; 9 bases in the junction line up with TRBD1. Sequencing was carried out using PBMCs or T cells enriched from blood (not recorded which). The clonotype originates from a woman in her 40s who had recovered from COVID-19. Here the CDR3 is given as CASNGGTGPNEKLFF. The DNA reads TGTGCCAGCAACGGGGGGACAGGGCCTAATGAAAAACTGTTTTTT.